This T cell receptor beta chain appears in the sequencing data of a study of technical replicates of blood from four donors. With 2 bases clipped from V and 1 base from J, the junction kept 4 bases outside the gene matches. Germline loops: CDR1 MNHEY, CDR2 SMNVEV (reference sequence). This CDR3 spans 15 amino acids. TCRdb's table, derived via immunoSEQ multiplex PCR, lists solely in-frame clones and lacks some. The sample records approximately 73,000 clones, about 93% being singletons. The specimen sequenced was T cells isolated from PBMCs. V usage is TRBV27 and J usage is TRBJ1-1, with 7 bases lining up with TRBD1. The receptor was derived from a human donor in good health. The CDR3 reads CASSLGGQKNTEAFF. CDR3 coding DNA: TGTGCCAGCAGTTTAGGGGGACAGAAGAACACTGAAGCTTTCTTT.